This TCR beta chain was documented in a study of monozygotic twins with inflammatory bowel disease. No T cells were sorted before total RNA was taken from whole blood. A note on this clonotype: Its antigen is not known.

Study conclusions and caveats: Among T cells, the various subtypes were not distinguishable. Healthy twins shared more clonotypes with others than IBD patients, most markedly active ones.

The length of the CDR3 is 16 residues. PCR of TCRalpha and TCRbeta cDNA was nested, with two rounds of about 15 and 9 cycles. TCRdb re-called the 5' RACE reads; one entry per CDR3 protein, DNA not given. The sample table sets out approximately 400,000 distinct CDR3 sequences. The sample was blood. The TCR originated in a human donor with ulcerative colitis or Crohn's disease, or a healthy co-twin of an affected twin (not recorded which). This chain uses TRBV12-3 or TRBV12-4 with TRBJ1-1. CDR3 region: CASSLVPGWLGTEAFF.